Listed here are 13 T cell receptor beta chains from one sample, sequenced in a study of T cell responses to AZD1222 COVID-19 vaccine. Some clones are missing from TCRdb's copy, which holds only in-frame ones; the method was immunoSEQ multiplex PCR. The data show tens of thousands of clones, with 80% to 85% seen just once and about 7% held by the top ten. The input for sequencing was peripheral blood, taken on day 0 of AZD1222 vaccination. The receptors stem from an adult in good health.

The CDR3 reads CASSLKGGDTIYF. The CDR3 coding sequence is TGTGCCAGCAGCTTGAAGGGGGGCGACACCATATATTTT. V is TRBV5-6 and J is TRBJ1-3, with D possibly being TRBD1 (6 bases). The CDR3 is 13 residues long. Germline assignment: CDR1 SGHDT and CDR2 YYEEEE. V lost 1 base and J lost 8, with 10 bases in between.

CDR3 region: CATSKGGYNQPQHF. CDR3 nucleotide sequence: TGTGCCACCAGCAAAGGGGGATACAATCAGCCCCAGCATTTT. The chain joins TRBV15 to TRBJ1-5; weak D call: TRBD1 (6 bases). There are 14 residues in the CDR3. Looked up from germline, CDR1 is LNHNV and CDR2 is YYDKDF (reference sequence). The V end was cut by 4 bases, the J end by 3 bases, with 10 bases between.

The rearrangement uses TRBV28 and TRBJ1-2, with 11 bases matching TRBD1. Germline V lookup: CDR1 MDHEN, CDR2 SYDVKM. CDR3 length equals 18 residues. Trimming removed 2 bases from V and 6 bases from J; junction bases left unmatched: 14. This chain's CDR3 is CASSLTMPSGQGDHGYTF. The CDR3 coding sequence is TGTGCCAGCAGTTTAACGATGCCTTCGGGACAGGGGGATCATGGCTACACCTTC.

The chain couples TRBV10-3 to TRBJ1-5; D call uncertain. V lost 4 bases, J lost 3 bases, and 19 bases lay in between. The CDR3 loop spans 17 amino acids. Germline V gives CDR1 ENHRY, CDR2 SYGVKD. CDR3 in amino acids: CAISVPVEGGLNQPQHF. In DNA form, the CDR3 reads TGTGCCATCAGTGTGCCCGTGGAGGGAGGCCTCAATCAGCCCCAGCATTTT.

This sequence joins TRBV6-5 and TRBJ2-1; D may be TRBD1 or TRBD2 (6 bases each). V shed 0 bases and J shed 9 bases, with 12 bases lying between them. There are 14 residues in the CDR3. Germline V lookup: CDR1 MNHEY, CDR2 SVGAGI. The CDR3 is CASSYSRGRGEQFF. Written as DNA, the CDR3 is TGTGCCAGCAGTTACTCCCGGGGGCGGGGTGAGCAGTTCTTC.

This chain uses TRBV2 with TRBJ1-6; TRBD1 agrees at 7 bases. The CDR3 covers 14 residues. The germline V gene has CDR1 SNHLY and CDR2 FYNNEI. With 2 bases clipped from V and 9 bases from J, the junction kept 4 bases outside the gene matches. In nucleotides, the CDR3 is TGTGCCAGCAGTGAATTTAGGGGGCTTTCACCCCTCCACTTT. Protein product: CASSEFRGLSPLHF.

The V and J genes are TRBV10-3 and TRBJ1-2; D remains ambiguous. The V end was cut by 0 bases, the J end by 6 bases, with 14 bases between. This CDR3 comprises 15 residues. From germline, CDR1 is ENHRY and CDR2 SYGVKD. CDR3 region: CAISESIGFSNGYTF. In DNA, the CDR3 is TGTGCCATCAGTGAGTCGATCGGGTTCTCCAATGGCTACACCTTC.

The gene calls are TRBV27 and TRBJ1-5; D gene unclear. Trimming shortened V by 3 bases and J by 4 bases, and 7 bases separated the two germline ends. The CDR3 loop spans 13 amino acids. CDR1 and CDR2 (germline): MNHEY, SMNVEV (reference sequence). The CDR3 sequence: CASSLARNQPQHF. The DNA of the CDR3 is TGTGCCAGCAGTTTGGCGAGAAATCAGCCCCAGCATTTT.

The chain joins TRBV5-1 to TRBJ1-4; tentative D call: TRBD1 (5 bases). Germline V gene sequence: CDR1 SGHRS, CDR2 YFSETQ. The V and J ends lost 4 bases and 8 bases respectively, with 18 bases between them. There are 15 residues in the CDR3. CDR3 sequence (DNA): TGCGCCAGCAGCGAACGGGACCCACGTGAGGAAAAACTGTTTTTT. This gives the protein CASSERDPREEKLFF.

This clone was found once. In the same sample, other DNA sequences code for this CDR3. The gene calls are TRBV18 and TRBJ1-3, with D possibly being TRBD1 (5 bases). Trimming left V 3 bases short and J 7 bases short, with 7 bases between. This CDR3 has 12 residues. Germline-derived CDR1 and CDR2 are KGHSH and LQKENI. The CDR3 spells CASSPGGNTIYF. The CDR3 bases are TGTGCCAGCTCACCGGGGGGGAACACCATATATTTT.

Here the CDR3 DNA reads TGTGCCAGCAGCCAAGGAGGCGGGGGGACCTACAATGAGCAGTTCTTC. Translating it yields CASSQGGGGTYNEQFF. This chain uses TRBV3-1 (or the pseudogene TRBV3-2) with TRBJ2-1; 8 bases align to TRBD2. The CDR3 sequence is 16 residues long. After removal of 1 base from V and 2 bases from J, the junction contained 4 bases not matched to a gene. Per germline, CDR1 LGHDT and CDR2 YNNKEL (reference sequence).

The J gene is TRBJ2-3, the V gene TRBV6-4; the match to TRBD2 covers 8 bases. The CDR3 is made up of 14 amino acids. Per germline, CDR1 MRHNA and CDR2 SNTAGT. J was trimmed by 2 bases and V by 6 bases; bases with no gene match: 4. The CDR3 DNA follows: TGTGCCAGCAGCCGGGGACTAGACACAGATACGCAGTATTTT. Its protein is CASSRGLDTDTQYF.

V gene TRBV6-2 or TRBV6-3 combines with J gene TRBJ2-1; no clear D. V lost 4 bases and J 9 bases, leaving 13 bases between the germline ends. Germline CDR1 is MNHEY and CDR2 is SVGEGT. The CDR3 consists of 13 residues. CDR3 coding DNA: TGTGCCAGCAGTTCTACAGAGCGTGGTGAGCAGTTCTTC. As protein: CASSSTERGEQFF.